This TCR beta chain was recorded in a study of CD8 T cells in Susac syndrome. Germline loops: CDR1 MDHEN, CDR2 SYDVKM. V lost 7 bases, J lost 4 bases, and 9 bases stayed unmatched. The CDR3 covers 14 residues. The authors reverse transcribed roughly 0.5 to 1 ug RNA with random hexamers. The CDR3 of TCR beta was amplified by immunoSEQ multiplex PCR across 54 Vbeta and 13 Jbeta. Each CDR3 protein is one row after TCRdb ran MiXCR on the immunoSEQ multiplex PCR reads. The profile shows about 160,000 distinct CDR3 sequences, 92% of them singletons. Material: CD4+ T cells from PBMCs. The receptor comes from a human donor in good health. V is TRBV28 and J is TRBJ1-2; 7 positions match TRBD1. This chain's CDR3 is CASTTGTAFYGYTF. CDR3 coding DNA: TGTGCCAGCACTACCGGGACAGCCTTCTATGGCTACACCTTC.